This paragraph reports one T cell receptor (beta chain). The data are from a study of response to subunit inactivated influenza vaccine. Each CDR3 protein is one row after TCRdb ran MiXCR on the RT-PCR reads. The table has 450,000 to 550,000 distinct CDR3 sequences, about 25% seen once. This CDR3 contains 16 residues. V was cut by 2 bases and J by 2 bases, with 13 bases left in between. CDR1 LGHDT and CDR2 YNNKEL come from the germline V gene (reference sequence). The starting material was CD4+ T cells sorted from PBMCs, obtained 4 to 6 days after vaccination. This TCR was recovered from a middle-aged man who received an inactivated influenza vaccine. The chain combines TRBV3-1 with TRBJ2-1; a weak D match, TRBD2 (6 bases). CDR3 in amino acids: CASSQYSGLTYNEQFF. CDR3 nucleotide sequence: TGTGCCAGCAGCCAATATTCGGGACTCACCTACAATGAGCAGTTCTTC.